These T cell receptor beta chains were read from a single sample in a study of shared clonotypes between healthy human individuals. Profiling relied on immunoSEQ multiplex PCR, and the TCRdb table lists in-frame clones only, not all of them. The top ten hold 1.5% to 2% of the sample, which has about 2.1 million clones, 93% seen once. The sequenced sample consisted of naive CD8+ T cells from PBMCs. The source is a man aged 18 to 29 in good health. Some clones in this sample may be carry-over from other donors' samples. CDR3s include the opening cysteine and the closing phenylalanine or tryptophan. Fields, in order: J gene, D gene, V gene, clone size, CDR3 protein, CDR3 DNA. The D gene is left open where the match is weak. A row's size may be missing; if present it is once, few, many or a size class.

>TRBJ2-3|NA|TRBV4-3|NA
CASSQESNTDTQYF
TGCGCCAGCAGCCAAGAGTCGAACACAGATACGCAGTATTTT
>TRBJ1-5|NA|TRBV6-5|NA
CASSLTGISNQPQHF
TGTGCCAGCAGCTTAACAGGGATTAGCAATCAGCCCCAGCATTTT
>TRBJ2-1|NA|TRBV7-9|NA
CASSLAAREVFF
TGTGCCAGCAGCTTAGCGGCCAGGGAAGTGTTCTTC
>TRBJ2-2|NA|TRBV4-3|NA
CASSQEYNYGVGTGELFF
TGCGCCAGCAGCCAAGAATATAATTACGGGGTAGGGACCGGGGAGCTGTTTTTT
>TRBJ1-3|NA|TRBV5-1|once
CASSLVPGSGNTIYF
TGCGCCAGCAGCTTGGTACCGGGGTCTGGAAACACCATATATTTT
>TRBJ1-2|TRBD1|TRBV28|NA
CASSPPGQGAYGYTF
TGTGCCAGCAGTCCCCCCGGACAGGGGGCGTATGGCTACACCTTC
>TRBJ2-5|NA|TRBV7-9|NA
CASSLGGTKETQYF
TGTGCCAGCAGCTTAGGGGGGACCAAAGAGACCCAGTACTTC
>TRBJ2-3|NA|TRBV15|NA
CATSRDQPGRTDTQYF
TGTGCCACCAGCAGAGATCAACCGGGACGCACAGATACGCAGTATTTT
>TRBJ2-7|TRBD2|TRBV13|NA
CASSLTSGTSYEQYF
TGTGCCAGCAGCTTGACTAGCGGGACCTCCTACGAGCAGTACTTC
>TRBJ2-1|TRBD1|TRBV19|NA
CASHQGTAYNEQFF
TGTGCCAGTCATCAGGGGACAGCCTACAATGAGCAGTTCTTC
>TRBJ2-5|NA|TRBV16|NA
CASSQRQGGGETQYF
TGTGCCAGCAGCCAAAGACAGGGAGGAGGCGAGACCCAGTACTTC
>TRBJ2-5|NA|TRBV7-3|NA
CASSLGGIGETQYF
TGTGCCAGCAGCTTAGGGGGGATCGGAGAGACCCAGTACTTC
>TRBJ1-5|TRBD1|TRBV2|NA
CASSALQGDSNQPQHF
TGTGCCAGCAGTGCCCTACAGGGGGATAGCAATCAGCCCCAGCATTTT
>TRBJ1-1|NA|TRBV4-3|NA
CASSQDLEGPEAFF
TGCGCCAGCAGCCAAGATTTGGAGGGGCCTGAAGCTTTCTTT
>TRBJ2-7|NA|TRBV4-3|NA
CASSQDQPTASYEQYF
TGCGCCAGCAGCCAAGATCAGCCAACCGCCTCCTACGAGCAGTACTTC
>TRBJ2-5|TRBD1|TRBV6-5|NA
CASSFRDRDLWETQYF
TGTGCCAGCAGTTTCCGGGACAGGGACCTGTGGGAGACCCAGTACTTC
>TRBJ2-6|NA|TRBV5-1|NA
CASSVGPTPVSGANVLTF
TGCGCCAGCAGCGTCGGACCTACCCCCGTCTCTGGGGCCAACGTCCTGACTTTC
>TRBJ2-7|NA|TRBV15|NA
CATSPLKAQEQYF
TGTGCCACCAGCCCCCTTAAGGCACAAGAGCAGTACTTC
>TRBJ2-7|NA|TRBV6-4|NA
CASSGTMWGTFSYEQYF
TGTGCCAGCAGTGGTACCATGTGGGGGACATTCTCCTACGAGCAGTACTTC
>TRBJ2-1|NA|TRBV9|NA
CASSVVPQGGNEQFF
TGTGCCAGCAGCGTAGTCCCCCAGGGGGGCAATGAGCAGTTCTTC
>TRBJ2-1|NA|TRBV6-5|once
CASSSGRSSYNEQFF
TGTGCCAGCAGTTCGGGGCGGAGCTCCTACAATGAGCAGTTCTTC
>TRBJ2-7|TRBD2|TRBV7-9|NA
CASSSTSGLAAYEQYF
TGTGCCAGCAGCTCGACCTCGGGACTAGCGGCCTACGAGCAGTACTTC
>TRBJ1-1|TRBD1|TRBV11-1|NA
CASSWTGGENTEAFF
TGTGCCAGCAGTTGGACAGGGGGCGAGAACACTGAAGCTTTCTTT
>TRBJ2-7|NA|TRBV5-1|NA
CASSLAPSYEQYF
TGCGCCAGCAGCTTGGCACCGAGCTACGAGCAGTACTTC
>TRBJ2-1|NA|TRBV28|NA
CASSFPAREIEQFF
TGTGCCAGCAGTTTTCCGGCGAGGGAGATTGAGCAGTTCTTC
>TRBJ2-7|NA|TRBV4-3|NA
CASSPDPLGSSYEQYF
TGCGCCAGCAGCCCGGATCCCCTTGGGAGCTCCTACGAGCAGTACTTC
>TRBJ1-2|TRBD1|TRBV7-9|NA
CASSYTGTGVSYGYTF
TGTGCCAGCAGCTACACCGGGACAGGGGTTTCCTATGGCTACACCTTC
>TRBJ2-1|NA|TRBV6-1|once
CASSEDRSNEQFF
TGTGCCAGCAGTGAAGACCGGTCAAATGAGCAGTTCTTC
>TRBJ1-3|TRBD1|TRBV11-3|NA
CASSHQEDRARGNTIYF
TGTGCCAGCAGCCACCAGGAAGACAGGGCTCGTGGAAACACCATATATTTT
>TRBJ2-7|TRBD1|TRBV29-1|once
CSVTRYDRGQHEQYF
TGCAGCGTAACCAGATATGACAGGGGGCAACACGAGCAGTACTTC
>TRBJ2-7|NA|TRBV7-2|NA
CASSARSYEQYF
TGTGCCAGCAGCGCCCGATCCTACGAGCAGTACTTC
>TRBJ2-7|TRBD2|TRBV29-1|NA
CSVKETGLAAYEQYF
TGCAGCGTCAAAGAGACGGGACTAGCGGCCTACGAGCAGTACTTC
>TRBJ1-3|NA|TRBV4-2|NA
CASSPIEGSSGNTIYF
TGTGCCAGCAGCCCTATCGAGGGTAGCTCTGGAAACACCATATATTTT
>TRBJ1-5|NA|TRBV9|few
CASSGGGGNQPQHF
TGTGCCAGCAGCGGTGGTGGTGGTAATCAGCCCCAGCATTTT
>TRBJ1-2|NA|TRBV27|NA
CASSFLGGSPYGYTF
TGTGCCAGCAGTTTTCTCGGGGGGTCTCCGTATGGCTACACCTTC
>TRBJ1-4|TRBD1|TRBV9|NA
CASSAQGGNEKLFF
TGTGCCAGCAGTGCTCAGGGGGGGAATGAAAAACTGTTTTTT
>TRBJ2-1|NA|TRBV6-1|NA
CASSWGRPPYNEQFF
TGTGCCAGCAGTTGGGGCAGGCCCCCCTACAATGAGCAGTTCTTC
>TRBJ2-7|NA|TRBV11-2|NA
CASSYRPGEKDEQYF
TGTGCCAGCAGCTATAGACCAGGGGAAAAGGACGAGCAGTACTTC
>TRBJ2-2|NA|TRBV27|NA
CASSFRRDPTGELFF
TGTGCCAGCAGTTTCCGCCGGGACCCCACAGGGGAGCTGTTTTTT
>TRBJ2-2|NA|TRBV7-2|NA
CASSRPTENTGELFF
TGTGCCAGCAGCCGACCTACAGAGAACACCGGGGAGCTGTTTTTT
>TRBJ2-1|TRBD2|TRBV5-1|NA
CASSSGLAGVSSYNEQFF
TGCGCCAGCAGCTCCGGACTAGCGGGAGTAAGCTCCTACAATGAGCAGTTCTTC
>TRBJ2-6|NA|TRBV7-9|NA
CASSFPTVSGANVLTF
TGTGCCAGCAGCTTCCCCACAGTTTCTGGGGCCAACGTCCTGACTTTC
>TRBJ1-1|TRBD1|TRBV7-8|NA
CASSSPGQPEAFF
TGTGCCAGCAGCTCACCGGGACAGCCGGAAGCTTTCTTT
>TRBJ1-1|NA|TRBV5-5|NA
CASEQSLISGYTEAFF
TGTGCCAGCGAACAAAGTTTAATTTCGGGGTATACTGAAGCTTTCTTT
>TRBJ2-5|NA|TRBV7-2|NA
CASSRGQETQYF
TGTGCCAGCAGCCGAGGCCAAGAGACCCAGTACTTC
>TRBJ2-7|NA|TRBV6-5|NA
CASSSRDGTYEQYF
TGTGCCAGCAGTTCCCGGGACGGAACCTACGAGCAGTACTTC
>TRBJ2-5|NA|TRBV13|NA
CASSGERRAGETQYF
TGTGCCAGCAGCGGCGAACGGCGGGCAGGGGAGACCCAGTACTTC
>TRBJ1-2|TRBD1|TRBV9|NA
CASSATGTGNGYTF
TGTGCCAGCAGCGCTACCGGGACAGGAAATGGCTACACCTTC
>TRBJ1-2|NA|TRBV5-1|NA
CASSLGGADYGYTF
TGCGCCAGCAGCTTAGGCGGGGCAGACTATGGCTACACCTTC
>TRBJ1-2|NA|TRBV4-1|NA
CASSQDYWVRNYGYTF
TGCGCCAGCAGCCAAGATTACTGGGTTCGGAACTATGGCTACACCTTC
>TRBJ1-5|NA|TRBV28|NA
CASNPSGNQPQHF
TGTGCCAGCAACCCCAGTGGCAATCAGCCCCAGCATTTT
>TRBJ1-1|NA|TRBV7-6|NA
CASSLAGGGIWNTEAFF
TGTGCCAGCAGCTTAGCAGGAGGGGGGATCTGGAACACTGAAGCTTTCTTT